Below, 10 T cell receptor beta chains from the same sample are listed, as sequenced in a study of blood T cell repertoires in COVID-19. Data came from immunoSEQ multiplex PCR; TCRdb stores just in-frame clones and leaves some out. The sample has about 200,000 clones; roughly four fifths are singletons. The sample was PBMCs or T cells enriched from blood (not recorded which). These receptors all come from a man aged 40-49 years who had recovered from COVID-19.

The CDR3 spells CASSEGSGGKPRTEAFF. The CDR3 bases are TGTGCCAGCAGTGAAGGGTCAGGGGGAAAACCGAGGACTGAAGCTTTCTTT. This rearrangement joins TRBV6-1 to TRBJ1-1, with 7 bases aligning to TRBD1. CDR3 size: 17 residues. V dropped 1 base and J dropped 5; count of bases not matched to a gene: 13. From germline, CDR1 is MNHNS and CDR2 SASEGT.

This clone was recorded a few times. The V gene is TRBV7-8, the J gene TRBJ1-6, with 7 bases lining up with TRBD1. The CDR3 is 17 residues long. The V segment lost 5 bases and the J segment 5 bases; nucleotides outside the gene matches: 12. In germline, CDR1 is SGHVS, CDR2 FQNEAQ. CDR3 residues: CASSPSRQGLNNSPLHF. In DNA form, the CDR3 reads TGTGCCAGCAGCCCCTCCAGACAGGGACTGAATAATTCACCCCTCCACTTT.

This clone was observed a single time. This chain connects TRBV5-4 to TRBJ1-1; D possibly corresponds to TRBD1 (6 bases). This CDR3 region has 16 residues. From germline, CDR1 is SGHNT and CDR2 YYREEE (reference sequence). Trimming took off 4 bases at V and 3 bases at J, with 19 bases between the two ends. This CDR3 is CASSRSQGTLDTEAFF. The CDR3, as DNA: TGTGCCAGCAGCCGTAGCCAGGGGACGCTCGACACTGAAGCTTTCTTT.

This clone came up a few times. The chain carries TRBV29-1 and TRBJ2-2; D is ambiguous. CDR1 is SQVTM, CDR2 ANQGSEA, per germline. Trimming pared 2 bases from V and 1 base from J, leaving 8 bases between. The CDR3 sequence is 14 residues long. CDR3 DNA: TGCAGCGTTGAACTCCCAGGGAACACCGGGGAGCTGTTTTTT. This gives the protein CSVELPGNTGELFF.

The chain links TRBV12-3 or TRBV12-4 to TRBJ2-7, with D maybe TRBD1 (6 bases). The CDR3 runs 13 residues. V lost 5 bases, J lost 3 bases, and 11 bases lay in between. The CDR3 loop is CASSGTNYYEQYF. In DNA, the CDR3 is TGTGCCAGCAGTGGGACAAATTACTACGAGCAGTACTTC.

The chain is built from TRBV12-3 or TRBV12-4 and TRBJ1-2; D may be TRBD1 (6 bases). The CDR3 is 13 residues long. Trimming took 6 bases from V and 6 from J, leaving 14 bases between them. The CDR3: CASRTTGTNGYTF. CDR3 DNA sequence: TGTGCCAGCAGAACTACCGGGACAAATGGCTACACCTTC.

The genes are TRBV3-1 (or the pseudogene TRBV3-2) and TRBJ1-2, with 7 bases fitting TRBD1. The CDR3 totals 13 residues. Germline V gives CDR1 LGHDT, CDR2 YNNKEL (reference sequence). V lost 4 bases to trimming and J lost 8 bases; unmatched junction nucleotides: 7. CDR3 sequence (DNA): TGTGCCAGCAGCCCTCGACAGGGAAGCGGCTACACCTTC. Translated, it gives CASSPRQGSGYTF.

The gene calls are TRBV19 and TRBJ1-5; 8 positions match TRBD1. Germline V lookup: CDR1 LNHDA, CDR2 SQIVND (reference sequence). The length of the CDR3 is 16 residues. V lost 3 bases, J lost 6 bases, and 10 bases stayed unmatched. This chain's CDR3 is CASSISARGRTQPQHF. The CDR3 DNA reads TGTGCCAGTAGTATTTCCGCCAGGGGGCGGACTCAGCCCCAGCATTTT.

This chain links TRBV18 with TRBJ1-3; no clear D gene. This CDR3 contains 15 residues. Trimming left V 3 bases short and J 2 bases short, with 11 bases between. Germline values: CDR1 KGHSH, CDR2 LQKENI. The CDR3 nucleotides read TGTGCCAGCTCACCTCCAGCAGGAACTGGAAACACCATATATTTT. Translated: CASSPPAGTGNTIYF.

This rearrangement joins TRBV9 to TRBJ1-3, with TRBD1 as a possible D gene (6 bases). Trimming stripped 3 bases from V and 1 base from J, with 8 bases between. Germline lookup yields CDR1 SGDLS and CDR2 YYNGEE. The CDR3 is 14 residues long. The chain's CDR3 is CASSDRASGNTIYF. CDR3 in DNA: TGTGCCAGCAGCGACAGGGCGTCTGGAAACACCATATATTTT.